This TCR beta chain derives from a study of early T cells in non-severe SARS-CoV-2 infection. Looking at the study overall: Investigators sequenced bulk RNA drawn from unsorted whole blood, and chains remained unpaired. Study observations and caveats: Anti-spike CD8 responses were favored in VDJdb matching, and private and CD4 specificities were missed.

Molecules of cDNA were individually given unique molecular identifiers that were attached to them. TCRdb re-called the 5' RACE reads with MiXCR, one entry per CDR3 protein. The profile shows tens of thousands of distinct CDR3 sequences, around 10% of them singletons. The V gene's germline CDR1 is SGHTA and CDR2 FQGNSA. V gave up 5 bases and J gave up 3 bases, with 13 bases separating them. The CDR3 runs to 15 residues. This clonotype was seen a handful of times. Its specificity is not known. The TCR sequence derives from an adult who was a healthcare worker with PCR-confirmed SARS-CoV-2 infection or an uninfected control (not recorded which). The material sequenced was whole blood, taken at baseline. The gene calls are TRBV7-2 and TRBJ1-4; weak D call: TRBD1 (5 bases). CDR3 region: CASSPGAGSNEKLFF. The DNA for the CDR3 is TGTGCCAGCAGCCCCGGGGCAGGATCTAATGAAAAACTGTTTTTT.